These 30 T cell receptor beta chains came from one sample sequenced in a study of shared clonotypes between healthy human individuals. Sequenced by immunoSEQ multiplex PCR; TCRdb stores in-frame clones only, minus some. The sample yields roughly 2.6 million clones, around 90% seen once. Input material: naive CD4+ T cells sorted from blood. Subset defined: CD45RA+ positively selected. The receptors originated from a man aged 18-30 years in good health.

The gene calls are TRBV7-9 and TRBJ2-6, with D possibly called TRBD1 or TRBD2 (5 bases each). Germline CDR1 is SEHNR and CDR2 is FQNEAQ (reference sequence). The length of the CDR3 is 17 residues. Between the trimmed V and J ends, which lost 1 base and 2 bases, there was a span of 12 bases. The CDR3 spells CASSLERGLTGANVLTF. In DNA form, the CDR3 reads TGTGCCAGCAGCTTAGAGAGGGGCCTCACTGGGGCCAACGTCCTGACTTTC.

This sequence joins TRBV5-1 and TRBJ2-7; tentative D call: TRBD1 (6 bases). This CDR3 region has 15 residues. Trimming stripped 4 bases from V and 4 bases from J, with 18 bases between. Germline CDR1 reads SGHRS; CDR2 reads YFSETQ. CDR3 sequence reads: CASSPRTDTPYEQYF. CDR3 nucleotide sequence: TGCGCCAGCAGCCCTAGGACAGATACCCCGTACGAGCAGTACTTC. Combining the CDR3 with reference TRBV5-1 and TRBJ2-7 gives the whole variable domain KAGVTQTPRYLIKTRGQQVTLSCSPISGHRSVSWYQQTPGQGLQFLFEYFSETQRNKGNFPGRFSGRQFSNSRSEMNVSTLELGDSALYLCASSPRTDTPYEQYFGPGTRLTVT.

The chain employs TRBV5-4 and TRBJ2-5, with D possibly TRBD1 on 6 matching bases. The CDR3 length is 14 residues. The V and J ends lost 5 bases and 1 base respectively, with 12 bases between them. Germline V gene sequence: CDR1 SGHNT, CDR2 YYREEE (reference sequence). The CDR3 bases are TGTGCCAGCAGTTCCGGGACACTCCAAGAGACCCAGTACTTC. Amino acids: CASSSGTLQETQYF.

The CDR3 DNA reads TGTGCCAGCAGCCCTGATCCGGGTAGCACAGATACGCAGTATTTT. It codes for CASSPDPGSTDTQYF. The V and J genes are TRBV11-2 and TRBJ2-3; D remains unclear. Per germline, CDR1 SGHAT and CDR2 FQNNGV. Trimming stripped 5 bases from V and 0 bases from J, with 12 bases between. The CDR3 is 15 amino acids.

The chain is built from TRBV6-4 and TRBJ1-5; D remains unclear. The CDR3 spans 10 residues. Trimming removed 6 bases from V and 6 bases from J, with 3 bases in between. Germline V gives CDR1 MRHNA, CDR2 SNTAGT. The CDR3 is CASRVQPQHF. CDR3 nucleotide sequence: TGTGCCAGCAGAGTTCAGCCCCAGCATTTT.

In the case of this clone: The same CDR3 is also encoded by other DNA sequences in this sample. The chain recombines TRBV30 with TRBJ2-1; D unclear. The CDR3 is 11 residues long. V lost 0 bases, J lost 8 bases, and 5 bases lay in between. The V gene's germline CDR1 is GTSNPN and CDR2 SVGIG (reference sequence). CDR3 DNA sequence: TGTGCCTGGAGTGTATCCGATGAGCAGTTCTTC. As protein: CAWSVSDEQFF.

V and J are TRBV27 and TRBJ2-7; D call uncertain. Germline V gives CDR1 MNHEY, CDR2 SMNVEV (reference sequence). The CDR3 runs 14 residues. Trimming took 5 bases from V and 0 from J, leaving 11 bases between them. For the CDR3, the DNA is TGTGCCAGCAGTCCCGAGTCCAGCTCCTACGAGCAGTACTTC. This translates into CASSPESSSYEQYF.

This rearrangement joins TRBV28 to TRBJ2-2; possibly TRBD2 for D (6 bases). The CDR3 is made up of 17 amino acids. The germline V gene has CDR1 MDHEN and CDR2 SYDVKM. V was pared by 2 bases and J by 4 bases, with 17 bases between. DNA for the CDR3: TGTGCCAGCAGTTTAAGAAGGTGGGACTCCCCCACCGGGGAGCTGTTTTTT. It specifies CASSLRRWDSPTGELFF.

This chain links TRBV5-4 with TRBJ2-2; D unresolved. The CDR3 length is 15 residues. CDR1 is SGHNT, CDR2 YYREEE, per germline (reference sequence). Trimming removed 3 bases from V and 5 bases from J, with 14 bases in between. CDR3: CASSSRGAATGELFF. DNA of the CDR3: TGTGCCAGCAGCTCTAGAGGAGCTGCGACCGGGGAGCTGTTTTTT.

Regarding this clone: Other DNA sequences in this specimen translate into the identical CDR3. In nucleotides, the CDR3 is TGCAGCGTTGGCCAGGGGAGCTATGGCTACACCTTC. The encoded protein is CSVGQGSYGYTF. V and J are TRBV29-1 and TRBJ1-2, with D tentatively TRBD1 (6 bases). The CDR3 is 12 residues long. V lost 4 bases and J lost 4, with 10 bases in between. The germline V gene has CDR1 SQVTM and CDR2 ANQGSEA. Full variable domain (rest looked up from reference TRBV29-1 and TRBJ1-2): SAVISQKPSRDICQRGTSLTIQCQVDSQVTMMFWYRQQPGQSLTLIATANQGSEATYESGFVIDKFPISRPNLTFSTLTVSNMSPEDSSIYLCSVGQGSYGYTFGSGTRLTVV.

The chain couples TRBV5-1 to TRBJ2-1; TRBD2 agrees at 7 bases. J gave up 3 bases and V 4 bases, and 10 bases lay outside the gene matches. Germline CDR1 and CDR2: SGHRS and YFSETQ. CDR3 size: 16 residues. The CDR3 bases are TGCGCCAGCAGCGCGGGGACTACCACACTCTACAATGAGCAGTTCTTC. Protein: CASSAGTTTLYNEQFF. Full variable domain (remainder filled in from reference TRBV5-1 and TRBJ2-1): KAGVTQTPRYLIKTRGQQVTLSCSPISGHRSVSWYQQTPGQGLQFLFEYFSETQRNKGNFPGRFSGRQFSNSRSEMNVSTLELGDSALYLCASSAGTTTLYNEQFFGPGTRLTVL.

The rearrangement uses TRBV6-1 and TRBJ1-1; D unresolved. Per the germline V gene, CDR1 is MNHNS and CDR2 is SASEGT. The CDR3 is made up of 15 amino acids. V lost 6 bases to trimming and J lost 0 bases, with 14 bases between them. CDR3 nucleotides: TGTGCCAGCAGCCGTACGACATTTATGAACACTGAAGCTTTCTTT. Its protein is CASSRTTFMNTEAFF.

The chain uses TRBV21-1 and TRBJ2-7; the table's D call of TRBD1 was not tested on the DNA. TRBV21-1 is labeled a pseudogene. The CDR3 has 14 amino acids. The CDR3 DNA follows: TGTGCCAGCAGTTTCTGCCAGGCGTGCTACGAGCAGTACTTC. This gives the protein CASSFCQACYEQYF.

CDR3 residues: CASSAPGGTSGTEQFF. The CDR3 DNA is TGTGCCAGCAGCGCCCCTGGAGGGACTAGCGGGACTGAGCAGTTCTTC. The gene calls are TRBV9 and TRBJ2-1; 13 nucleotides match TRBD2. J was trimmed by 9 bases and V by 3 bases; bases with no gene match: 9. The germline V gene encodes CDR1 SGDLS and CDR2 YYNGEE. The CDR3 is 16 residues long.

This clone was picked up a small number of times. The chain joins TRBV21-1 to TRBJ1-1; the table's D call of TRBD1 was not tested on the DNA. TRBV21-1 constitutes a pseudogene. The CDR3 runs to 12 residues. CDR3: CASSNGSFEAFF. As DNA, the CDR3 is TGTGCCAGCAGCAATGGCAGTTTTGAAGCTTTCTTT.

J is TRBJ2-5 and V is TRBV29-1; TRBD1 agrees at 7 bases. The J call may not be correct, given that the DNA end is closer to TRBJ2-7. CDR1 is SQVTM, CDR2 ANQGSEA, per germline. This CDR3 has 14 residues. The CDR3 loop reads CSVVSPGQSYEQYF. CDR3 coding DNA: TGCAGCGTTGTGAGTCCGGGACAGAGCTACGAGCAGTACTTC.

In this sample, this clone turned up once. The V call is TRBV14, the J call TRBJ1-2, with 9 nucleotides matching TRBD1. This CDR3 is 15 amino acids long. Germline CDR1 is SGHDN and CDR2 is FVKESK. V dropped 4 bases and J dropped 2; count of bases not matched to a gene: 5. CDR3 region: CASSPGTGYNYGYTF. The CDR3, as DNA: TGTGCCAGCAGCCCCGGGACAGGGTACAACTATGGCTACACCTTC.

The chain has TRBV4-3 and TRBJ1-4, with D hard to call. The V and J ends lost 0 bases and 8 bases respectively, with 16 bases between them. Germline values: CDR1 LGHNA, CDR2 YSLEER. The CDR3 spans 16 residues. The CDR3 region has the DNA TGCGCCAGCAGCCAAGATCGGTCCCTCAAGGGAGAAAAACTGTTTTTT. Translating it yields CASSQDRSLKGEKLFF.

There are a few counts of this clone. This sequence joins TRBV2 and TRBJ1-5; TRBD1 matches 8 bases. Per the germline V gene, CDR1 is SNHLY and CDR2 is FYNNEI. CDR3 length: 16 amino acids. With 6 bases clipped from V and 7 bases from J, the junction kept 14 bases outside the gene matches. The DNA for the CDR3 is TGTGCCAGCAGGTACCAGGGGGCGCTTTCCAGCCAGCCCCAGCATTTT. Translating gives CASRYQGALSSQPQHF.

The chain couples TRBV5-4 to TRBJ1-2; D is ambiguous. Germline V gives CDR1 SGHNT, CDR2 YYREEE (reference sequence). Trimming stripped 0 bases from V and 7 bases from J, with 10 bases between. The CDR3 runs 13 residues. This CDR3 is CASSLVPGSGYTF. CDR3 bases: TGTGCCAGCAGCTTGGTTCCGGGAAGTGGCTACACCTTC.

The chain carries TRBV5-1 and TRBJ1-1; tentatively, D is TRBD1 (5 bases). Germline assignment: CDR1 SGHRS and CDR2 YFSETQ. The CDR3 is made up of 15 amino acids. V lost 0 bases, J lost 1 base, and 10 bases lay in between. The CDR3 bases are TGCGCCAGCAGCTTGGAGGCAGGGAAGAACACTGAAGCTTTCTTT. It yields the protein CASSLEAGKNTEAFF.

CDR3 in DNA: TGTGCCAGTAGTAATAACAGATGGGACAATCAGCCCCAGCATTTT. Its translation is CASSNNRWDNQPQHF. The J gene is TRBJ1-5, the V gene TRBV19; unclear D gene. The CDR3 totals 15 residues. Germline CDR1 and CDR2: LNHDA and SQIVND (reference sequence). Trimming removed 4 bases at V and 3 bases at J, with 13 bases between.

The J gene is TRBJ2-7, the V gene TRBV28; 9 bases match TRBD1. Germline V CDR1 and CDR2: MDHEN, SYDVKM. J gave up 4 bases and V 8 bases, and 12 bases lay outside the gene matches. The CDR3 is 15 amino acids. The CDR3 protein is CASGGGGTGLYEQYF. The CDR3 coding sequence is TGTGCCAGCGGTGGGGGAGGGACAGGGTTATACGAGCAGTACTTC.

The chain joins TRBV7-2 to TRBJ2-5; 8 nucleotides align to TRBD2. Germline CDR1 is SGHTA and CDR2 is FQGNSA. This CDR3 contains 15 residues. After removal of 1 base from V and 3 bases from J, the junction contained 4 bases not matched to a gene. The DNA of the CDR3 is TGTGCCAGCAGCTTAGTAGGGACTAGAGAAGAGACCCAGTACTTC. It encodes CASSLVGTREETQYF.

This clone showed up just once. This chain joins TRBV5-1 and TRBJ2-5; possibly TRBD1 for D (6 bases). Looked up from germline, CDR1 is SGHRS and CDR2 is YFSETQ. The CDR3 contains 14 residues. V lost 3 bases and J 3 bases, leaving 12 bases between the germline ends. CDR3 in amino acids: CASSSGQQKETQYF. CDR3 DNA: TGCGCCAGCAGCTCCGGACAGCAAAAAGAGACCCAGTACTTC.

The chain has TRBV7-9 and TRBJ2-5, with TRBD1 matching over 9 bases. Germline V lookup: CDR1 SEHNR, CDR2 FQNEAQ (reference sequence). The trim removed 5 bases at V and 3 bases at J, leaving 4 bases unmatched. The CDR3 loop spans 14 amino acids. For the CDR3, the DNA is TGTGCCAGCAGCCCGGGGACAGGGAAAGAGACCCAGTACTTC. Its translation: CASSPGTGKETQYF.

The chain combines TRBV30 with TRBJ2-7, with D tentatively TRBD1 (5 bases). Germline-derived CDR1 and CDR2 are GTSNPN and SVGIG (reference sequence). The CDR3 consists of 12 residues. Trimming removed 3 bases from V and 3 bases from J, with 9 bases in between. The CDR3 loop is CAWRGRGYEQYF. CDR3 nucleotides: TGTGCCTGGAGGGGTAGGGGCTACGAGCAGTACTTC.

The chain uses TRBV7-2 and TRBJ2-2; TRBD1 agrees at 7 bases. V was pared by 6 bases and J by 1 base, with 5 bases of the junction left unmatched. This CDR3 contains 15 residues. Germline CDR1 is SGHTA and CDR2 is FQGNSA. The DNA of the CDR3 is TGTGCCAGCAGGGACAGGTTTAGGAACACCGGGGAGCTGTTTTTT. It specifies CASRDRFRNTGELFF.

This chain connects TRBV7-2 to TRBJ2-2; 7 bases line up with TRBD2. Germline V gene data show CDR1 as SGHTA and CDR2 as FQGNSA. This CDR3 contains 16 residues. The ends lost 2 bases at V and 6 bases at J; junction bases unmatched: 9. The CDR3 is CASSLLTGLSAGELFF. DNA of the CDR3: TGTGCCAGCAGCTTATTAACGGGACTATCGGCCGGGGAGCTGTTTTTT.

CDR3 DNA sequence: TGTGCCAGCACCCGGACAACAAACACTGAAGCTTTCTTT. The encoded protein is CASTRTTNTEAFF. This chain joins TRBV27 and TRBJ1-1, with D possibly matching TRBD1 (5 bases). Per the germline V gene, CDR1 is MNHEY and CDR2 is SMNVEV (reference sequence). V shed 7 bases and J shed 2 bases, with 11 bases lying between them. This CDR3 contains 13 residues.